The T cell receptor (beta chain) under discussion was sequenced for a study of blood T cells in healthy people across ages. Study information: About one barcoded TCR beta cDNA was captured per two T cells.

Of note for this clonotype: Its antigen is still unknown.

Study-wide findings and caveats: PBMCs left unsorted prevented a conclusive naive versus antigen-experienced comparison.

Sample-barcoded 5' priming and a J-beta primer mix drove a second PCR of 7 to 11 cycles. TCRdb independently ran MiXCR on the 5' RACE reads; one entry per CDR3 protein. The sample carries 750,000 to 950,000 distinct CDR3 sequences, roughly 24% recorded once. Germline-derived CDR1 and CDR2 are SGDLS and YYNGEE. This CDR3 is 14 amino acids long. V was shortened by 0 bases and J by 6 bases, with 9 bases between the two germline ends. The same sample was also used in a study of T cells of mothers and their children. From that paper: Samples were obtained from three healthy Caucasian mothers and their six children.

The chain joins TRBV9 to TRBJ1-4, with D possibly TRBD1 on 6 matching bases. Source material: blood. This clonotype originated in a boy aged 5 to 17 in good health. CDR3 in DNA: TGTGCCAGCAGCGTAGAAGGGGGGTATGAAAAACTGTTTTTT. It codes for CASSVEGGYEKLFF.